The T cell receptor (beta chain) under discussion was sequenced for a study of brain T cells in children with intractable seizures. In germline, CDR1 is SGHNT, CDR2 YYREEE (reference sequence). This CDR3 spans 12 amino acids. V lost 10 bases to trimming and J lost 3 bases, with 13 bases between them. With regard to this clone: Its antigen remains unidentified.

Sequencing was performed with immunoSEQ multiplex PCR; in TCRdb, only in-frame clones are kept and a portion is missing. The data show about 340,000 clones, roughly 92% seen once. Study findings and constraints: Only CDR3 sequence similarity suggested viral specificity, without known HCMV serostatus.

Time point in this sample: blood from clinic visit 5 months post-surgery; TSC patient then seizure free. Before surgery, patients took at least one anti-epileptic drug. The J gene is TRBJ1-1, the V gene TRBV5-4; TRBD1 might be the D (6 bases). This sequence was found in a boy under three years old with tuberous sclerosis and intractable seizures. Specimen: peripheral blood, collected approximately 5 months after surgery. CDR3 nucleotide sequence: TGTGCCGGCCGCAAGGGGGACACTGAAGCTTTCTTT. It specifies CAGRKGDTEAFF.